The TCR beta chain described here comes from a study of CXCR3-negative and CXCR3-positive naive CD8 T cells. Study as a whole: A total of 110 million to 150 million TRB reads was generated, with about 1.5 +/- 0.3 million per library.

The naive CD8+ gate required CD45RO-CCR7+CD27+CD95- phenotype. Details on this clonotype: What it binds is not known.

Study results and caveats: Upon cryopreservation, CXCR3 expression partially decreased, and most assays used fresh PBMCs. When CXCR3-positive naive cells were set against CXCR3-negative naive cells, the former had more hydrophobic TRB CDR3s.

The CDR3 has 17 residues. From germline, CDR1 is SNHLY and CDR2 FYNNEI. TRB cDNA libraries were made by UMI-labeled 5' RACE. From the 5' RACE reads, TCRdb lists one entry per CDR3 protein and no DNA. This sample contains approximately 5,900 distinct CDR3 sequences. The sequence was collected from a human donor in good health. Some clones in this sample may be carry-over from other donors' samples. This chain uses TRBV2 with TRBJ2-1; TCRdb gives TRBD1 as the D gene, but with no DNA this cannot be confirmed. Specimen: naive CXCR3+ CD8+ T cells from blood. Specified subset: CD45RO-CCR7+CD27+CD95- naive CD8+ T cells expressing CXCR3 (TNR3+). The chain's CDR3 is CASSEIPPASSYNEQFF.